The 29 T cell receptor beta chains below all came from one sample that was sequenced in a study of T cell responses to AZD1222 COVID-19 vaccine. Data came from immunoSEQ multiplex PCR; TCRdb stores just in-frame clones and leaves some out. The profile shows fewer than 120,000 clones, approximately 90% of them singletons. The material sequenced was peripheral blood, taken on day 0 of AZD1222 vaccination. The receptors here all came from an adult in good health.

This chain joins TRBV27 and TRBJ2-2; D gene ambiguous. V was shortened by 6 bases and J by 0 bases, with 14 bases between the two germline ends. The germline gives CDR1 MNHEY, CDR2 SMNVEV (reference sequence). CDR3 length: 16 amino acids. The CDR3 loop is CASSRWVPANTGELFF. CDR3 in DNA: TGTGCCAGCAGCCGTTGGGTGCCCGCGAACACCGGGGAGCTGTTTTTT.

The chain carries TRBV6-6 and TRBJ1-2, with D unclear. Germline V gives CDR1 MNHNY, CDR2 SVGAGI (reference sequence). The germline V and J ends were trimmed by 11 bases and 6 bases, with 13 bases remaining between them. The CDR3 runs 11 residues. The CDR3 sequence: CAVQSTHGYTF. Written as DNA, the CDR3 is TGTGCCGTACAGTCTACCCATGGCTACACCTTC.

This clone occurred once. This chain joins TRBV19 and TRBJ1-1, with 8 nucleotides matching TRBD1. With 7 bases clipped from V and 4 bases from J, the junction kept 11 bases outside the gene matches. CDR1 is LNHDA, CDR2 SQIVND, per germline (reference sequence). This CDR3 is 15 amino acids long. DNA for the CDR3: TGTGCCAGTATCCCCCTCACAGGGGGTATCACTGAAGCTTTCTTT. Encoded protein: CASIPLTGGITEAFF. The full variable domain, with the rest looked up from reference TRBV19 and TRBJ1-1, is DGGITQSPKYLFRKEGQNVTLSCEQNLNHDAMYWYRQDPGQGLRLIYYSQIVNDFQKGDIAEGYSVSREKKESFPLTVTSAQKNPTAFYLCASIPLTGGITEAFFGQGTRLTVV.

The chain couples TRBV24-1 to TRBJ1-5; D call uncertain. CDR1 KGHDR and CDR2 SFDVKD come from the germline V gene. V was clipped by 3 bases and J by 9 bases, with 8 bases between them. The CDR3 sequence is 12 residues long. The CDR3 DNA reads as TGTGCCACCAGTGATCCCGTTGGGCCCCAGCATTTT. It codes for CATSDPVGPQHF.

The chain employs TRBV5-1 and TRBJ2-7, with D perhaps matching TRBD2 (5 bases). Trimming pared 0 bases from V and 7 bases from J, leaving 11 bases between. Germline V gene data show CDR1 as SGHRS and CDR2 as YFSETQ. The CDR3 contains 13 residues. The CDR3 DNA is TGCGCCAGCAGCTTGGGGGGAGTTTTGGAGCAGTACTTC. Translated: CASSLGGVLEQYF.

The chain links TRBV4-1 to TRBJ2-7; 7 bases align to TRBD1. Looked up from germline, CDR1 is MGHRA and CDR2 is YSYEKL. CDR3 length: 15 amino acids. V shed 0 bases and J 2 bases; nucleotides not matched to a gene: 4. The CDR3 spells CASSQETGLPYEQYF. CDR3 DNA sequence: TGCGCCAGCAGCCAAGAGACAGGGCTACCCTACGAGCAGTACTTC.

The DNA of the CDR3 is TGCAGTGCGGCCCCGGTTACTGAAGCTTTCTTT. Encoded protein: CSAAPVTEAFF. This sequence joins TRBV20-1 and TRBJ1-1; unclear D gene. V was cut by 6 bases and J by 5 bases, with 10 bases left in between. Germline V gene data show CDR1 as DFQATT and CDR2 as SNEGSKA (reference sequence). The CDR3 runs 11 residues.

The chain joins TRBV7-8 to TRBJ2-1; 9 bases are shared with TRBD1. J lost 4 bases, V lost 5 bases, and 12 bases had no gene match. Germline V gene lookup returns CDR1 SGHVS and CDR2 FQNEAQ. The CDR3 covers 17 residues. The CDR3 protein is CASSQQKGQGQYNEQFF. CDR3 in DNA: TGTGCCAGCAGCCAACAAAAAGGACAGGGGCAGTACAATGAGCAGTTCTTC. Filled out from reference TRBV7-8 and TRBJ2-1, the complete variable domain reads GAGVSQSPRYKVAKRGQDVALRCDPISGHVSLFWYQQALGQGPEFLTYFQNEAQLDKSGLPSDRFFAERPEGSVSTLKIQRTQQEDSAVYLCASSQQKGQGQYNEQFFGPGTRLTVL.

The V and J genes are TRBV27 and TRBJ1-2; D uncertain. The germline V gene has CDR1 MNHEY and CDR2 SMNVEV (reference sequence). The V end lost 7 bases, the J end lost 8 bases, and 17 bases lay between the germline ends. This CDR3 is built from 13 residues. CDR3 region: CASTTVTGRGYTF. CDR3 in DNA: TGTGCCAGCACCACGGTCACCGGGAGAGGCTACACCTTC.

This CDR3 reads CASSEYVVRTRDTEAFF. The CDR3 nucleotides are TGTGCCAGCAGTGAATATGTAGTCAGGACCAGGGATACTGAAGCTTTCTTT. The chain has TRBV6-1 and TRBJ1-1, with D perhaps TRBD1 (5 bases). CDR1 MNHNS and CDR2 SASEGT come from the germline V gene. Trimming stripped 2 bases from V and 5 bases from J, with 21 bases between. This CDR3 is 17 amino acids long.

CDR3 DNA: TGTGCCTGGAGCAACCTCCAGAGAACTAATGAAAAACTGTTTTTT. This translates into CAWSNLQRTNEKLFF. The J gene is TRBJ1-4, the V gene TRBV30; unclear D gene. The CDR3 runs 15 residues. The ends were cut back, 3 bases at V and 1 base at J, with 12 bases in the middle. The germline V gene has CDR1 GTSNPN and CDR2 SVGIG (reference sequence). Filled out from reference TRBV30 and TRBJ1-4, the complete variable domain reads SQTIHQWPATLVQPVGSPLSLECTVEGTSNPNLYWYRQAAGRGLQLLFYSVGIGQISSEVPQNLSASRPQDRQFILSSKKLLLSDSGFYLCAWSNLQRTNEKLFFGSGTQLSVL.

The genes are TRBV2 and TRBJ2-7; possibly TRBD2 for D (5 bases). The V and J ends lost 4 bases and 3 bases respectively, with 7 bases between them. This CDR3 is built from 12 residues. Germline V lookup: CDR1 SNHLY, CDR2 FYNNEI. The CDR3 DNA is TGTGCCAGCAGTGCCGGGGTCTACGAGCAGTACTTC. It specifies CASSAGVYEQYF.

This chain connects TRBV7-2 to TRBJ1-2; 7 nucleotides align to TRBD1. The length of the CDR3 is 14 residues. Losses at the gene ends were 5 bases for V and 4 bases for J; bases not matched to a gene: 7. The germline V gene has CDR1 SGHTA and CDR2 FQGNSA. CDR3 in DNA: TGTGCCAGCAGCCCCTGGCAGGGGGTCTATGGCTACACCTTC. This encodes CASSPWQGVYGYTF.

CDR3 residues: CASRGGMNTEAFF. The CDR3 DNA reads TGTGCCAGCAGGGGGGGTATGAACACTGAAGCTTTCTTT. The chain uses TRBV2 and TRBJ1-1; TRBD1 might be the D (5 bases). CDR3 length: 13 amino acids. The germline gives CDR1 SNHLY, CDR2 FYNNEI. The germline V and J ends were trimmed by 6 bases and 0 bases, with 8 bases remaining between them.

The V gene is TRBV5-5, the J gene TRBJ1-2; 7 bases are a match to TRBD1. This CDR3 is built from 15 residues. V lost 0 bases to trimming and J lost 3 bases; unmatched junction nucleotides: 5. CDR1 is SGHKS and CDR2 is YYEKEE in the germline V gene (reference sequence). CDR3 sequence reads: CASSLGGGTDYGYTF. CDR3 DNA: TGTGCCAGCAGCTTGGGGGGCGGGACAGACTATGGCTACACCTTC.

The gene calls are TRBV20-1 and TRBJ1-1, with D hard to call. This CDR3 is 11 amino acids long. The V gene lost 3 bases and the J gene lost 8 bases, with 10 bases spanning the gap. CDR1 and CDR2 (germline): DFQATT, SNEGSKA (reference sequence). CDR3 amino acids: CSASQALEAFF. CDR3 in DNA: TGCAGTGCTAGTCAGGCCCTGGAAGCTTTCTTT.

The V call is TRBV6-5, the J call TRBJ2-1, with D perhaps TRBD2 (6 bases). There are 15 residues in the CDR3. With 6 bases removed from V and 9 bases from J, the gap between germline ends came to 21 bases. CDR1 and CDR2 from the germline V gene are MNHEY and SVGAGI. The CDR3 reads CASRARRDATLEQFF. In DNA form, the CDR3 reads TGTGCCAGCAGGGCACGGCGGGACGCGACCCTTGAGCAGTTCTTC.

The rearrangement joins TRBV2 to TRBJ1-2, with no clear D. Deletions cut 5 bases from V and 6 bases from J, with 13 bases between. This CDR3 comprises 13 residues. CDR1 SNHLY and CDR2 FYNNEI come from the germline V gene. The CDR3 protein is CASSLVDNNGYTF. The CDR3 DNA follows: TGTGCCAGCAGTCTCGTAGACAACAATGGCTACACCTTC.

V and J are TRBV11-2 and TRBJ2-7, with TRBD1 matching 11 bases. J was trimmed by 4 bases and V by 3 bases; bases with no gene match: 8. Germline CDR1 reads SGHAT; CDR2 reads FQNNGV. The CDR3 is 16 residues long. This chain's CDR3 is CASSFIRDRGVYEQYF. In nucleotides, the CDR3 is TGTGCCAGCAGCTTCATCAGGGACAGGGGGGTTTACGAGCAGTACTTC. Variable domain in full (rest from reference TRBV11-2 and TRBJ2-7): EAGVAQSPRYKIIEKRQSVAFWCNPISGHATLYWYQQILGQGPKLLIQFQNNGVVDDSQLPKDRFSAERLKGVDSTLKIQPAKLEDSAVYLCASSFIRDRGVYEQYFGPGTRLTVT.

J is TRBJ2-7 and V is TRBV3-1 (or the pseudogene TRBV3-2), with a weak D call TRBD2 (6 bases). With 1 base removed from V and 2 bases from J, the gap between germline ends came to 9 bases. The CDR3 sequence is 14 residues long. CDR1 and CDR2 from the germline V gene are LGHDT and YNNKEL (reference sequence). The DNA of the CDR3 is TGTGCCAGCAGCCAAGTTAGCGGAACCTACGAGCAGTACTTC. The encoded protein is CASSQVSGTYEQYF.

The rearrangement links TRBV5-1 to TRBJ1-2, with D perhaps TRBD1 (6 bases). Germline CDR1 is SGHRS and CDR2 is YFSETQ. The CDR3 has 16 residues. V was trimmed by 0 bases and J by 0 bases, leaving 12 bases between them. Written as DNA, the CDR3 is TGCGCCAGCAGCTTGGCGACGGACAGAACTAACTATGGCTACACCTTC. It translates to CASSLATDRTNYGYTF.

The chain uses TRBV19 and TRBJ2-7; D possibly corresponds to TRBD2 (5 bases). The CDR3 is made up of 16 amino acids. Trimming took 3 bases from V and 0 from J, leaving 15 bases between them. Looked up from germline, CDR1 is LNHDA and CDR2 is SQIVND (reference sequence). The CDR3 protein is CASSIGAGLSSYEQYF. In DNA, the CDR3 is TGTGCCAGTAGTATCGGCGCAGGACTGAGCTCCTACGAGCAGTACTTC.

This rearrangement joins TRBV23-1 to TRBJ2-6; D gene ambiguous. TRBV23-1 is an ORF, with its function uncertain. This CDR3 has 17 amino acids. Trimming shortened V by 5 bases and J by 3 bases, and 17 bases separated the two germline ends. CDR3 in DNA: TGCGCCAGCAGTAGGGTAGCCGGCCGACTTGGGGCCAACGTCCTGACTTTC. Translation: CASSRVAGRLGANVLTF.

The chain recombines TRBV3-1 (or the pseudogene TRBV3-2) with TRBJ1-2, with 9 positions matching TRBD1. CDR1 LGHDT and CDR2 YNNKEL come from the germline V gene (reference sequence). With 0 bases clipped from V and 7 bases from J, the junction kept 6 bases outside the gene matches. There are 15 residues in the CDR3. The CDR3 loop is CASSQDPQGAPGYTF. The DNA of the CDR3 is TGTGCCAGCAGCCAAGATCCACAGGGGGCGCCTGGCTACACCTTC.

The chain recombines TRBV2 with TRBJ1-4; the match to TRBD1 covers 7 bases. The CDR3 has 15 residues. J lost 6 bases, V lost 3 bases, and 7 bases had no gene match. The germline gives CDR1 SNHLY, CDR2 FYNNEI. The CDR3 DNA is TGTGCCAGCAGTGATTGGGGAGGGGGCGATGAAAAACTGTTTTTT. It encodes CASSDWGGGDEKLFF.

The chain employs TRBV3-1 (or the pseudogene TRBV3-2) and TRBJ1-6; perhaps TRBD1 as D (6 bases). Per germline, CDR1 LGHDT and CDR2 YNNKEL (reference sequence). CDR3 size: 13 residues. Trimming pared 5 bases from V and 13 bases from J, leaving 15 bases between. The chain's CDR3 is CASSTTGTAPLHF. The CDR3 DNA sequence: TGTGCCAGCAGCACAACAGGGACCGCGCCCCTCCACTTT.

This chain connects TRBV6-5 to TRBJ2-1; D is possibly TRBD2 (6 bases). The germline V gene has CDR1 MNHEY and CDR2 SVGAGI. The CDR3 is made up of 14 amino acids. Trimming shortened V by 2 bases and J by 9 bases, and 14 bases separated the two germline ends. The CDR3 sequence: CASSYMGRSSEQFF. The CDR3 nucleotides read TGTGCCAGCAGTTACATGGGGAGGTCGAGTGAGCAGTTCTTC.

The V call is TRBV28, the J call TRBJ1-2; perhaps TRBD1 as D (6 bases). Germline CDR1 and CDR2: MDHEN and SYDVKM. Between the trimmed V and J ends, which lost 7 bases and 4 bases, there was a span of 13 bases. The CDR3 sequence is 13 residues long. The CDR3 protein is CASNSGDPYGYTF. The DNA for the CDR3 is TGTGCCAGCAACTCAGGGGACCCCTATGGCTACACCTTC.

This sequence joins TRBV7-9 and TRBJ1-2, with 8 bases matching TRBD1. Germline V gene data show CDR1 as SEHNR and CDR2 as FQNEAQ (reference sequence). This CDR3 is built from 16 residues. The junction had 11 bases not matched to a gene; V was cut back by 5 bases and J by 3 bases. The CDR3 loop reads CASSDRDRSLYYGYTF. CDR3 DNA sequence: TGTGCCAGCAGCGACCGGGACAGGAGCCTATACTATGGCTACACCTTC.